A single sample gave rise to the 23 T cell receptor beta chains below, sequenced in a study of blood T cell repertoires in COVID-19. Libraries were prepared by immunoSEQ multiplex PCR; TCRdb keeps only in-frame clonotypes and omits some of them. Found here are 200,000 to 250,000 clones, 70% to 85% of them singletons; the top ten hold about 1.8%. Sequenced sample: PBMCs or T cells enriched from blood (not recorded which). The receptor source for this set is a man between 60 and 75 years old who had recovered from COVID-19.

This chain joins TRBV7-2 and TRBJ2-1; D is perhaps TRBD1 (6 bases). The CDR3 is 16 residues long. Trimming cost V 0 bases and J 5 bases, with 14 bases left between them. Germline loops: CDR1 SGHTA, CDR2 FQGNSA. The CDR3 DNA follows: TGTGCCAGCAGCTTAGCGCCAGGGACAAGAAACAATGAGCAGTTCTTC. Amino acids: CASSLAPGTRNNEQFF.

V usage is TRBV11-2 and J usage is TRBJ1-6; TRBD1 aligns across 8 bases. V was clipped by 4 bases and J by 7 bases; unmatched bases: 3. The CDR3 extends over 14 amino acids. CDR1 and CDR2 (germline): SGHAT, FQNNGV. The DNA for the CDR3 is TGTGCCAGCAGCTCGACAGGGGAGAATTCACCCCTCCACTTT. Encoded protein: CASSSTGENSPLHF.

The J gene is TRBJ2-5, the V gene TRBV29-1; tentatively, D is TRBD1 (6 bases). V was cut by 1 base and J by 5 bases, with 14 bases left in between. The CDR3 runs 14 residues. Germline assignment: CDR1 SQVTM and CDR2 ANQGSEA. The CDR3 region is CSVEVRGGSETQYF. For the CDR3, the DNA is TGCAGCGTTGAAGTCCGAGGGGGAAGTGAGACCCAGTACTTC.

CDR3 in DNA: TGTGCCAGCAGCCAAGCTCAGCGGGGGGGCTCGGATCTTGTAGCCCGTGAGCAGTTCTTC. It encodes CASSQAQRGGSDLVAREQFF. The chain has TRBV14 and TRBJ2-1; 10 bases agree with TRBD2. The CDR3 is made up of 20 amino acids. J lost 9 bases, V lost 1 base, and 21 bases had no gene match. Germline V gives CDR1 SGHDN, CDR2 FVKESK.

The table lists this clone with a count of one. This rearrangement joins TRBV9 to TRBJ2-3, with D possibly matching TRBD2 (5 bases). Trimming pared 5 bases from V and 4 bases from J, leaving 17 bases between. CDR1 is SGDLS, CDR2 YYNGEE, per germline. This CDR3 is 15 amino acids long. In nucleotides, the CDR3 is TGTGCCAGCAGTTTACGGGGTACCTGGGCAGATACGCAGTATTTT. It encodes CASSLRGTWADTQYF.

In regard to this clone: Other DNA sequences in the sample encode the same CDR3. The rearrangement uses TRBV3-1 (or the pseudogene TRBV3-2) and TRBJ1-5, with 8 bases lining up with TRBD1. Germline CDR1 and CDR2: LGHDT and YNNKEL (reference sequence). Losses at the gene ends were 6 bases for V and 6 bases for J; bases not matched to a gene: 7. There are 14 residues in the CDR3. As DNA, the CDR3 is TGTGCCAGCAGTCCCGGACAGGGCGGTCAGCCCCAGCATTTT. As protein: CASSPGQGGQPQHF.

The chain combines TRBV6-1 with TRBJ2-1; 8 positions agree with TRBD1. This CDR3 has 15 residues. Trimming took 1 base from V and 5 from J; bases not matched to a gene: 4. Germline CDR1 reads MNHNS; CDR2 reads SASEGT. This chain's CDR3 is CASSEGTGGNNEQFF. CDR3 coding DNA: TGTGCCAGCAGTGAAGGTACAGGGGGTAACAATGAGCAGTTCTTC.

This clone was counted once. This chain uses TRBV12-2 with TRBJ1-6; the table gives TRBD1 as D, unverified against the DNA. TRBV12-2 represents a pseudogene. There are 20 residues in the CDR3. The CDR3: CASRLVRWQAVEKSNSPLHF. DNA of the CDR3: TGTGCAAGTCGCTTAGTCCGGTGGCAGGCCGTAGAGAAGTCTAATTCACCCCTCCACTTT.

This clone appeared once. V gene TRBV27 combines with J gene TRBJ2-6; 10 bases are shared with TRBD1. CDR3 length: 17 amino acids. Losses at the gene ends were 5 bases for V and 2 bases for J; bases not matched to a gene: 6. From germline, CDR1 is MNHEY and CDR2 SMNVEV (reference sequence). DNA of the CDR3: TGTGCCAGCAGTCCGGGACAGGGGAGGGCTGGGGCCAACGTCCTGACTTTC. Amino acid sequence: CASSPGQGRAGANVLTF.

A single count supports this clone. The chain recombines TRBV19 with TRBJ1-2; 9 bases agree with TRBD1. Trimming took 0 bases from V and 5 from J; bases not matched to a gene: 10. CDR1 and CDR2 (germline): LNHDA, SQIVND (reference sequence). The CDR3 contains 17 residues. The CDR3 loop reads CASSIDSSRDRAYGYTF. In DNA form, the CDR3 reads TGTGCCAGTAGTATAGATTCGTCTCGGGACAGGGCATATGGCTACACCTTC.

This clone was seen more than once but under ten times. The chain carries TRBV12-5 and TRBJ1-3; 7 bases map to TRBD1. Germline loops: CDR1 LGHNT, CDR2 FRNRAP. This CDR3 comprises 13 residues. Germline trimming cut 5 bases from V and 6 bases from J; bases unmatched to any gene: 4. This CDR3 reads CASGRDRVNTIYF. The DNA for the CDR3 is TGTGCTAGTGGTCGGGACAGAGTAAACACCATATATTTT.

The sample holds a few counts of this clone. The chain couples TRBV19 to TRBJ2-7; the match to TRBD2 covers 9 bases. This CDR3 region has 15 residues. Germline CDR1 and CDR2: LNHDA and SQIVND (reference sequence). Trimming at V came to 3 bases and at J to 7 bases, leaving 10 bases not matched to a gene. This CDR3 is CASSMRGGTSGEQYF. CDR3 nucleotide sequence: TGTGCCAGTAGTATGCGGGGGGGAACTTCAGGGGAGCAGTACTTC.

This chain joins TRBV4-3 and TRBJ2-1; D call uncertain. Germline loops: CDR1 LGHNA, CDR2 YSLEER. The length of the CDR3 is 15 residues. The germline V and J ends were trimmed by 0 bases and 6 bases, with 12 bases remaining between them. The DNA of the CDR3 is TGCGCCAGCAGCCAAGAGGCGGCGGAAACCAATGAGCAGTTCTTC. It is translated as CASSQEAAETNEQFF.

The chain has TRBV6-5 and TRBJ2-7, with TRBD1 matching over 9 bases. The CDR3 runs 14 residues. Germline assignment: CDR1 MNHEY and CDR2 SVGAGI. V was clipped by 5 bases and J by 1 base; unmatched bases: 3. CDR3 bases: TGTGCCAGCAGTCGGGACAGGGCTTCCTACGAGCAGTACTTC. Translating gives CASSRDRASYEQYF.

The genes are TRBV24-1 and TRBJ2-1; TRBD1 aligns across 8 bases. There are 18 residues in the CDR3. Germline CDR1 and CDR2: KGHDR and SFDVKD. V was pared by 0 bases and J by 0 bases, with 6 bases of the junction left unmatched. CDR3 protein: CATSDLPGQGSSYNEQFF. CDR3 DNA: TGTGCCACCAGTGATTTGCCCGGACAGGGAAGCTCCTACAATGAGCAGTTCTTC.

This chain connects TRBV11-2 to TRBJ2-2, with no clear D. Germline V gene lookup returns CDR1 SGHAT and CDR2 FQNNGV. With 5 bases removed from V and 5 bases from J, the gap between germline ends came to 9 bases. The CDR3 length is 13 residues. The CDR3 spells CASSLDLTGELFF. CDR3 sequence (DNA): TGTGCCAGCAGCCTTGACTTAACCGGGGAGCTGTTTTTT. The full variable domain, completed using reference TRBV11-2 and TRBJ2-2, is EAGVAQSPRYKIIEKRQSVAFWCNPISGHATLYWYQQILGQGPKLLIQFQNNGVVDDSQLPKDRFSAERLKGVDSTLKIQPAKLEDSAVYLCASSLDLTGELFFGEGSRLTVL.

This sequence joins TRBV19 and TRBJ1-5; TRBD1 agrees at 7 bases. The CDR3 loop spans 13 amino acids. Germline V gene sequence: CDR1 LNHDA, CDR2 SQIVND (reference sequence). After removal of 4 bases from V and 8 bases from J, the junction contained 5 bases not matched to a gene. CDR3 region: CASSKGAREPQHF. The CDR3 DNA reads as TGTGCCAGTAGTAAGGGGGCGCGGGAGCCCCAGCATTTT. Combining the CDR3 with reference TRBV19 and TRBJ1-5 gives the whole variable domain DGGITQSPKYLFRKEGQNVTLSCEQNLNHDAMYWYRQDPGQGLRLIYYSQIVNDFQKGDIAEGYSVSREKKESFPLTVTSAQKNPTAFYLCASSKGAREPQHFGDGTRLSIL.

The V gene is TRBV7-2, the J gene TRBJ1-1; TRBD1 aligns across 7 bases. Germline V gene data show CDR1 as SGHTA and CDR2 as FQGNSA. J gave up 0 bases and V 5 bases, and 9 bases lay outside the gene matches. CDR3 length: 16 residues. CDR3 region: CASSPRQGNMNTEAFF. For the CDR3, the DNA is TGTGCCAGCAGCCCCAGACAGGGAAATATGAACACTGAAGCTTTCTTT. The variable domain in full, with the rest retrieved from reference TRBV7-2 and TRBJ1-1, is GAGVSQSPSNKVTEKGKDVELRCDPISGHTALYWYRQSLGQGLEFLIYFQGNSAPDKSGLPSDRFSAERTGGSVSTLTIQRTQQEDSAVYLCASSPRQGNMNTEAFFGQGTRLTVV.

The chain has TRBV18 and TRBJ1-2; D possibly corresponds to TRBD1 (6 bases). Per germline, CDR1 KGHSH and CDR2 LQKENI. V lost 5 bases and J lost 5, with 9 bases in between. The CDR3 has 12 residues. The CDR3 DNA reads as TGTGCCAGCTCAATCGGACAGTATGGCTACACCTTC. Amino acid sequence: CASSIGQYGYTF.

V usage is TRBV9 and J usage is TRBJ2-1, with D possibly matching TRBD1 (5 bases). CDR1 and CDR2 (germline): SGDLS, YYNGEE. CDR3 length: 15 amino acids. V lost 0 bases to trimming and J lost 2 bases, with 9 bases between them. CDR3 protein: CASSVVAGTYNEQFF. Here the CDR3 DNA reads TGTGCCAGCAGCGTAGTTGCAGGGACCTACAATGAGCAGTTCTTC.

This chain's CDR3 is CASSPSGFTDTQYF. CDR3 coding DNA: TGTGCCAGCAGCCCGTCGGGTTTCACAGATACGCAGTATTTT. The chain is built from TRBV5-6 and TRBJ2-3; D is ambiguous. The CDR3 totals 14 residues. Trimming removed 4 bases from V and 2 bases from J, with 11 bases in between. CDR1 is SGHDT, CDR2 YYEEEE, per germline.

This clone is a singleton in its sample. The chain recombines TRBV19 with TRBJ2-1; 12 bases are a match to TRBD2. Germline-derived CDR1 and CDR2 are LNHDA and SQIVND (reference sequence). The CDR3 runs to 15 residues. Germline trimming cut 5 bases from V and 3 bases from J; bases unmatched to any gene: 2. CDR3 DNA: TGTGCCAGTAGTCCTAGCGGGGGGGACTACAATGAGCAGTTCTTC. Amino acids: CASSPSGGDYNEQFF.

The V call is TRBV19, the J call TRBJ1-2; D ambiguous. V lost 1 base and J 3 bases, leaving 15 bases between the germline ends. The CDR3 spans 16 residues. The germline V gene has CDR1 LNHDA and CDR2 SQIVND (reference sequence). As DNA, the CDR3 is TGTGCCAGTAGTATAGTGACATCCCTGTATCACTATGGCTACACCTTC. Translating it yields CASSIVTSLYHYGYTF.